These 18 T cell receptor beta chains came from one sample sequenced in a study of blood T cells in healthy people across ages. The authors ran a second PCR of roughly 6 to 12 cycles using a sample-barcoded 5' primer and a J-beta primer mix. TCRdb itself ran the 5' RACE reads through MiXCR, one entry per CDR3 protein. The repertoire holds roughly 800,000 distinct CDR3 sequences, 58% seen once, with 20% to 25% in the top ten. Material: blood. Receptors originate from a man aged 25-45 years in good health.

This clonotype has more than one count but fewer than ten. This chain connects TRBV21-1 to TRBJ2-1; TRBD2, the table's D call, was not compared with the DNA. TRBV21-1 is shown as a pseudogene. This CDR3 is 14 amino acids long. The CDR3 region is CASSKHRGQGEQFF. CDR3 DNA sequence: TGTGCCAGCAGCAAGCACCGAGGGCAGGGTGAGCAGTTCTTC.

The chain combines TRBV4-1 with TRBJ1-5; D call uncertain. The CDR3 spans 16 residues. Germline lookup yields CDR1 MGHRA and CDR2 YSYEKL. V was shortened by 1 base and J by 1 base, with 11 bases between the two germline ends. CDR3 residues: CASSQVGSGSNQPQHF. DNA of the CDR3: TGCGCCAGCAGCCAAGTCGGGAGCGGGAGCAATCAGCCCCAGCATTTT.

In this sample, this clonotype turned up a few times. This chain connects TRBV29-1 to TRBJ2-4, with D unresolved. The last part of the DNA fits TRBJ2-7 better; the J call may be wrong. From germline, CDR1 is SQVTM and CDR2 ANQGSEA. The CDR3 has 12 residues. CDR3 sequence: CSVDLPTGEQYF. CDR3 nucleotide sequence: TGCAGCGTTGACCTCCCGACTGGCGAGCAGTACTTC.

CDR3 nucleotide sequence: TGTGCCAGCGACGGGCAGCTGAACACTGAAGCTTTCTTT. As protein: CASDGQLNTEAFF. V gene TRBV7-9 combines with J gene TRBJ1-1, with D unclear. CDR1 and CDR2 (germline): SEHNR, FQNEAQ (reference sequence). The CDR3 loop spans 13 amino acids. Trimming pared 8 bases from V and 0 bases from J, leaving 10 bases between.

This clonotype appeared a few times. The chain joins TRBV7-6 to TRBJ2-1, with D tentatively TRBD2 (6 bases). The germline CDR1 and CDR2 sequences are SGHVS and FNYEAQ. The V end was cut by 4 bases, the J end by 1 base, with 14 bases between. The CDR3 has 16 amino acids. CDR3 amino acids: CASSSLRDLSYNEQFF. CDR3 bases: TGTGCCAGCAGCTCACTCCGGGACTTATCCTACAATGAGCAGTTCTTC.

About this clonotype: A much larger clone is a single base away; this may be a read error. The rearrangement joins TRBV28 to TRBJ2-6; D may match TRBD1 or TRBD2 (5 bases each). The CDR3 is 14 amino acids. CDR1 and CDR2 from the germline V gene are MDHEN and SYDVKM. The CDR3 sequence: CASGRVYGANVPTF. The CDR3 DNA reads as TGTGCCAGCGGGAGAGTCTATGGGGCCAACGTCCCGACTTTC.

A few counts support this clonotype. The chain joins TRBV20-1 to TRBJ2-7; perhaps TRBD2 as D (6 bases). Between the trimmed V and J ends, which lost 5 bases and 0 bases, there was a span of 14 bases. The germline V gene has CDR1 DFQATT and CDR2 SNEGSKA (reference sequence). The CDR3 has 14 residues. CDR3 DNA: TGCAGTGCTCCGATGAGGGGACTCTCCTACGAGCAGTACTTC. Amino acids: CSAPMRGLSYEQYF.

The J gene is TRBJ1-2, the V gene TRBV29-1; a possible D gene is TRBD1 (5 bases). Per the germline V gene, CDR1 is SQVTM and CDR2 is ANQGSEA. The germline V and J ends were trimmed by 3 bases and 4 bases, with 9 bases remaining between them. The CDR3 sequence is 12 residues long. As DNA, the CDR3 is TGCAGCGTTGATTGGGGCACCTATGGCTACACCTTC. It specifies CSVDWGTYGYTF.

This clonotype was observed a handful of times. The chain employs TRBV3-1 and TRBJ1-2; D gene uncertain. Germline V gene data show CDR1 as LGHDT and CDR2 as YNNKEL (reference sequence). V was shortened by 1 base and J by 1 base, with 10 bases between the two germline ends. CDR3 length: 15 amino acids. CDR3 region: CASSQGAGSNYGYTF. In DNA, the CDR3 is TGTGCCAGCAGCCAAGGGGCAGGAAGTAACTATGGCTACACCTTC.

Turning to this clonotype: Germline and junction disagree at one end, which may indicate a read error. The chain is built from TRBV3-1 and TRBJ2-4; weak D call: TRBD2 (6 bases). CDR1 is LGHDT, CDR2 YNNKEL, per germline (reference sequence). This CDR3 is built from 14 residues. DNA for the CDR3: TGTGCCTGCAGCCAAGATCGCGGGGCCTACATTCAGTACTTC. This gives the protein CACSQDRGAYIQYF.

In regard to this clonotype: The junction and the germline gene differ at one end; a read error may be behind it. The chain employs TRBV4-3 and TRBJ2-7; D may be TRBD1 or TRBD2 (5 bases each). Germline CDR1 is LGHNA and CDR2 is YSLEER. This CDR3 comprises 15 residues. DNA for the CDR3: TGCACCAGCAGCCAAGAGAGGGGCAGCTCCTACGAGCAGTACTTC. Its protein is CTSSQERGSSYEQYF.

This chain joins TRBV4-3 and TRBJ1-2, with unresolved D. Deletions cut 4 bases from V and 5 bases from J, with 11 bases between. This CDR3 contains 13 residues. Looked up from germline, CDR1 is LGHNA and CDR2 is YSLEER. Written as DNA, the CDR3 is TGCGCCAGCAGCCCTACCCAATATTATGGCTACACCTTC. Its translation is CASSPTQYYGYTF.

The J gene is TRBJ2-5, the V gene TRBV9, with D perhaps matching TRBD2 (5 bases). The end of the DNA is better explained by TRBJ2-7, so the J call may be wrong. The CDR3 is 14 amino acids. Germline loops: CDR1 SGDLS, CDR2 YYNGEE. The CDR3 protein is CASSVEGSIDEQYF. CDR3 sequence (DNA): TGTGCCAGCAGCGTAGAAGGGAGTATCGACGAGCAGTACTTC.

V and J are TRBV20-1 and TRBJ2-3, with D maybe TRBD1 (5 bases). Germline V gene data show CDR1 as DFQATT and CDR2 as SNEGSKA (reference sequence). The CDR3 is made up of 13 amino acids. The V end was cut by 3 bases, the J end by 0 bases, with 7 bases between. The CDR3 loop is CSASAGSTDTQYF. In nucleotides, the CDR3 is TGCAGTGCTAGTGCAGGGAGCACAGATACGCAGTATTTT.

The rearrangement joins TRBV7-2 to TRBJ2-5; 7 bases fit TRBD1. The DNA end is more similar to TRBJ2-7, so the J call may be wrong. The CDR3 has 16 amino acids. Germline CDR1 reads SGHTA; CDR2 reads FQGNSA. Here the CDR3 reads CASSPRGGDSYYEQYF. In nucleotides, the CDR3 is TGTGCCAGCAGCCCTCGGGGTGGGGACAGCTACTACGAGCAGTACTTC.

V usage is TRBV10-3 and J usage is TRBJ2-1; D is undetermined. Deletions cut 3 bases from V and 4 bases from J, with 4 bases between. Germline V gene sequence: CDR1 ENHRY, CDR2 SYGVKD. The CDR3 is made up of 12 amino acids. The CDR3 DNA follows: TGTGCCATCAGTGAACGTTACAATGAGCAGTTCTTC. It is translated as CAISERYNEQFF.

This clonotype was picked up a small number of times. This chain joins TRBV13 and TRBJ2-7; D gene unclear. The germline V gene has CDR1 PRHDT and CDR2 FYEKMQ (reference sequence). V lost 8 bases to trimming and J lost 2 bases, with 16 bases between them. The CDR3 has 14 residues. CDR3 residues: CASAPAARTYEQYF. CDR3 in DNA: TGTGCCAGCGCCCCTGCCGCGCGGACCTACGAGCAGTACTTC.

This clonotype appeared a few times. This sequence joins TRBV15 and TRBJ2-1, with D uncertain. The germline V and J ends were trimmed by 3 bases and 6 bases, with 12 bases remaining between them. The CDR3 consists of 14 residues. Germline values: CDR1 LNHNV, CDR2 YYDKDF (reference sequence). CDR3 DNA: TGTGCCACCAGCAGTCCAGGTGGACCCAATGAGCAGTTCTTC. Its translation: CATSSPGGPNEQFF.